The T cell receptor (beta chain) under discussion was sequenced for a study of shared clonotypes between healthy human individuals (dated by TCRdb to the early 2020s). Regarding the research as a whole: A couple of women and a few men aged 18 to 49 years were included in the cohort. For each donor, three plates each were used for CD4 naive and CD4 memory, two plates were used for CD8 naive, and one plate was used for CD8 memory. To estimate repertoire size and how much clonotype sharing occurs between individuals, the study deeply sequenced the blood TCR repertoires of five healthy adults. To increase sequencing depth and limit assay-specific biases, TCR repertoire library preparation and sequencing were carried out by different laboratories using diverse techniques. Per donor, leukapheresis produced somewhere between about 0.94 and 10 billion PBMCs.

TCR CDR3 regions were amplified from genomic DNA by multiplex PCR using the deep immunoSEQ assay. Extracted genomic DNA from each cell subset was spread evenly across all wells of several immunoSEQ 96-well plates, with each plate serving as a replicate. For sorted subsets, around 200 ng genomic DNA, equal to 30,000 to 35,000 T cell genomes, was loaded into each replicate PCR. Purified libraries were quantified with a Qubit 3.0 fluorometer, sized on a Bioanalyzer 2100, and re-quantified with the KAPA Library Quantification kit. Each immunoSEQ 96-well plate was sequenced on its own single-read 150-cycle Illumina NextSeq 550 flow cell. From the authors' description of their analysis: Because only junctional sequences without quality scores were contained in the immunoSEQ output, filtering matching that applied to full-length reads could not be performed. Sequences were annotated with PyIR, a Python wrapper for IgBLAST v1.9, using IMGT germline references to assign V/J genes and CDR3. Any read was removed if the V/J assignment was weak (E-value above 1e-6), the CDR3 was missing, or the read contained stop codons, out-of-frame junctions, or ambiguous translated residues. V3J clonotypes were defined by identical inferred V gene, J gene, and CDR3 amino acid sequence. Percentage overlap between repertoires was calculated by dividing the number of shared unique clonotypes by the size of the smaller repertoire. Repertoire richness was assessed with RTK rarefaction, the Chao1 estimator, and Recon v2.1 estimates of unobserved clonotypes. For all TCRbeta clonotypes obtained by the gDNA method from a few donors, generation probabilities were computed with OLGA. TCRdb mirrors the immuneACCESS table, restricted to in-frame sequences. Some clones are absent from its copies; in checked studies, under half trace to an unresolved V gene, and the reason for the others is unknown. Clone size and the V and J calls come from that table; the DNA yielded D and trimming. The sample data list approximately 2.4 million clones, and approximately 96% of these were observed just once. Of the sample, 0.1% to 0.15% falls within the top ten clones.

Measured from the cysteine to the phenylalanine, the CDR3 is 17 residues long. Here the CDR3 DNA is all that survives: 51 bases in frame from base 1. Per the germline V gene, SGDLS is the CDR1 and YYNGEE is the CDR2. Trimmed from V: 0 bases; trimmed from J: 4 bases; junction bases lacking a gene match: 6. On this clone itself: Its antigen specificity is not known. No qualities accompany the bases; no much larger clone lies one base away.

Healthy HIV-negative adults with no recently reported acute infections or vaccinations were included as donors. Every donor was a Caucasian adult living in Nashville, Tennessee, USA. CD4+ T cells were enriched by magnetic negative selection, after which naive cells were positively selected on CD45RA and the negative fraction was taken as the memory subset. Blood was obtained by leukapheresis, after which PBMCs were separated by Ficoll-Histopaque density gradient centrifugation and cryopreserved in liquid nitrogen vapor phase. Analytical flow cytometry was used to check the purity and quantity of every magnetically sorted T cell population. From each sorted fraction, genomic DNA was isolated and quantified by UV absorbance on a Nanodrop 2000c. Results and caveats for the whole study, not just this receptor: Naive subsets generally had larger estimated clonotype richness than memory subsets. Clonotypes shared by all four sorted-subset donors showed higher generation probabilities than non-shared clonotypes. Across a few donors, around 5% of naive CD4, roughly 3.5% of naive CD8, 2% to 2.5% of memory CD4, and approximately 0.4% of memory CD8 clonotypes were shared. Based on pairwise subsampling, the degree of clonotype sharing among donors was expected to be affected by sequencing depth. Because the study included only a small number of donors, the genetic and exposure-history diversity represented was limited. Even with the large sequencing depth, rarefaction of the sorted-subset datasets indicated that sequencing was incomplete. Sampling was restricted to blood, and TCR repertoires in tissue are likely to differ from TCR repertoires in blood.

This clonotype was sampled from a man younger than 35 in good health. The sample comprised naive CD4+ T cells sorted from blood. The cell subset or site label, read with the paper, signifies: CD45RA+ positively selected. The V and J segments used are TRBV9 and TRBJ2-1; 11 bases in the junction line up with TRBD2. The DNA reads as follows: TGTGCCAGCAGCGTAGATGGGCTAGCGGGGGGTTACAATGAGCAGTTCTTC. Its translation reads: CASSVDGLAGGYNEQFF. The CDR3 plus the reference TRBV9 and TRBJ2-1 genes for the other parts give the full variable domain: DSGVTQTPKHLITATGQRVTLRCSPRSGDLSVYWYQQSLDQGLQFLIQYYNGEERAKGNILERFSAQQFPDLHSELNLSSLELGDSALYFCASSVDGLAGGYNEQFFGPGTRLTVL.